A single T cell receptor beta chain is shown here with its context. A few counts support this clone. Its antigen target is currently unknown. There are no base qualities to consult, and no much larger clone falls within one base. The donors were healthy, HIV-negative adults who had no recently reported acute infections or vaccinations. Only Caucasian adults living in Nashville, Tennessee, USA were represented among the donors. For unsorted samples, 75 million to 90 million PBMCs were counted and genomic DNA was extracted with the QIAamp DNA Blood Mini kit. Blood was collected by leukapheresis, and PBMCs were isolated by Ficoll-Histopaque density gradient centrifugation and then cryopreserved in liquid nitrogen vapor phase. Using the deep immunoSEQ assay, TCR CDR3 regions were amplified from genomic DNA by multiplex PCR. Genomic DNA extracted from each cell subset was distributed evenly over all wells of several immunoSEQ 96-well plates, and each plate served as one replicate. Each replicate PCR for unsorted PBMC received about 310 ng genomic DNA, equal to 30,000 to 35,000 T cell genomes. Ten immunoSEQ deep assay plates were used to sequence unsorted PBMC genomic DNA. Purified libraries were quantified with a Qubit 3.0 fluorometer, sized on a Bioanalyzer 2100, and re-quantified with the KAPA Library Quantification kit. Every immunoSEQ 96-well plate was sequenced on a dedicated single-read 150-cycle Illumina NextSeq 550 flow cell. The source study handled its data this way. Because the immunoSEQ output held only junctional sequences and lacked quality scores, the filtering could not match the filtering applied to full-length reads. To assign V/J genes and CDR3, sequences were annotated against IMGT germline references using PyIR, a Python wrapper for IgBLAST v1.9. Reads were removed for weak V/J assignments (E-value above 1e-6), missing CDR3, stop codons, out-of-frame junctions, or ambiguous translated residues. V3J clonotypes were defined as sequences sharing an identical inferred V gene, J gene, and CDR3 amino acid sequence. Percentage overlap between repertoires was computed as shared unique clonotypes divided by the size of the smaller repertoire. Repertoire richness was assessed with RTK rarefaction, the Chao1 estimator, and Recon v2.1 estimates of unobserved clonotypes. The source is immuneACCESS, and TCRdb retained only in-frame sequences with V and J called. Part of the clones is not carried over; for the studies checked, unresolved V genes explain less than half of this, and the remainder is unexplained. The DNA was the basis for D and trimming; V, J and clone size are from that table. Within this sample are fewer than 600,000 clones, with about four fifths of them counted one time only. The ten largest clones capture 10% to 15% of the sample.

This entry is derived from a study of shared clonotypes between healthy human individuals (dated by TCRdb to 2020 to 2022). Study-wide context: A couple of women and three men aged 18 to 49 years were included in the cohort. To estimate repertoire size and how much clonotype sharing occurs between individuals, the study deeply sequenced the blood TCR repertoires of roughly 5 healthy adults. Each donor's leukapheresis produced roughly between roughly 0.85 and 9.5 billion PBMCs. To increase sequencing depth and limit assay-specific biases, TCR repertoire library preparation and sequencing were carried out by different laboratories using diverse techniques. Overall study results and their limits: Only blood was sampled, and tissue TCR repertoires likely differ from those in blood. The small number of donors limited the genetic and exposure-history diversity represented. Pairwise subsampling indicated that sequencing depth was expected to affect the degree of clonotype sharing among donors.

Taken from cysteine to phenylalanine, the CDR3 has 15 residues. The sequence is cut down to CDR3 DNA, 45 bases in frame from base 1. V lost 4 bases and J lost 7 bases, and the count of bases not matched to a germline gene is 8. The germline V gene encodes CDR1 MRHNA and CDR2 SNTAGT. Specimen: PBMCs. The source of this sequence is a woman aged 40-49 years in good health. Some clones in this sample may be carry-over from other donors' samples. The sequence links TRBV6-4 to TRBJ2-1; 9 bases in the junction line up with TRBD2. For the CDR3, the sequence is CASSVAGVLGNEQFF. The DNA reads TGTGCCAGCAGTGTAGCGGGAGTACTGGGTAATGAGCAGTTCTTC.